Given below is one T cell receptor beta chain in context. The antigen remains undetermined. The V end was cut by 1 base, the J end by 3 bases, with 10 bases between. This CDR3 comprises 15 residues. Germline CDR1 SGHTS, CDR2 YDEGEE. These data originate in a study of cytomegalovirus exposure and HLA in healthy donors. Whole-study findings and limits: Apparent HLA restriction characterized most CMV-associated TCR beta chains in a later analysis. Available immune exposure information covered CMV serostatus only. Fewer N-insertions (relative to the roughly 730-donor mean) were reportedly seen in an Asian-associated ancestry cluster in a later analysis.

PCR used 60 Vbeta primers and 13 Jbeta primers. TCRdb's copy holds only in-frame clones and misses some; the assay was immunoSEQ multiplex PCR. This table has roughly 120,000 clones, about 60% appearing once. The clonotype comes from a man aged 35 to 55 in good health and CMV-seropositive. J is TRBJ2-2 and V is TRBV5-8; D is unclear. The material sequenced was PBMCs. CDR3 loop: CASSLNVAHTGELFF. The CDR3 nucleotides read TGTGCCAGCAGCTTGAACGTAGCTCACACCGGGGAGCTGTTTTTT.